A single sample is the source of the 5 T cell receptor beta chains below, sequenced in a study of blood T cell repertoires in COVID-19. Assay: immunoSEQ multiplex PCR; the TCRdb copy retains only in-frame clones and omits some. The sample holds some 170,000 clones, 87% seen once. Specimen: peripheral blood. These receptor sequences come from a woman in her sixties or seventies with COVID-19, enrolled during active disease.

The chain employs TRBV24-1 and TRBJ2-3; TRBD1 agrees at 7 bases. The CDR3 is made up of 16 amino acids. With 3 bases clipped from V and 1 base from J, the junction kept 6 bases outside the gene matches. Germline V lookup: CDR1 KGHDR, CDR2 SFDVKD. The CDR3 DNA sequence: TGTGCCACCAGTGATATACAGGGGATAGGCACAGATACGCAGTATTTT. This codes for CATSDIQGIGTDTQYF.

The CDR3 reads CASSFGSDSPLHF. CDR3 DNA sequence: TGCGCCAGCAGCTTCGGGAGTGATTCACCCCTCCACTTT. The rearrangement links TRBV5-1 to TRBJ1-6; no firm D call. This CDR3 has 13 amino acids. Trimming shortened V by 2 bases and J by 8 bases, and 8 bases separated the two germline ends. The germline gives CDR1 SGHRS, CDR2 YFSETQ.

The CDR3 sequence is CASIPPGSWNEQYF. CDR3 DNA sequence: TGTGCCAGCATCCCCCCCGGGAGTTGGAACGAGCAGTACTTC. The chain uses TRBV28 and TRBJ2-7, with TRBD2 as a possible D gene (6 bases). The V gene lost 7 bases and the J gene lost 5 bases, with 18 bases spanning the gap. Germline loops: CDR1 MDHEN, CDR2 SYDVKM. CDR3 size: 14 residues. The full variable domain, its missing parts supplied by reference TRBV28 and TRBJ2-7, is DVKVTQSSRYLVKRTGEKVFLECVQDMDHENMFWYRQDPGLGLRLIYFSYDVKMKEKGDIPEGYSVSREKKERFSLILESASTNQTSMYLCASIPPGSWNEQYFGPGTRLTVT.

The chain joins TRBV28 to TRBJ1-4, with 8 bases matching TRBD1. CDR1 is MDHEN and CDR2 is SYDVKM in the germline V gene. The CDR3 runs 16 residues. V shed 3 bases and J 8 bases; nucleotides not matched to a gene: 11. CDR3 loop: CASSFWRRQGAEKLFF. The CDR3 DNA reads as TGTGCCAGCAGTTTCTGGCGTCGGCAGGGGGCGGAAAAACTGTTTTTT.

CDR3 sequence: CASSLGTGGRYTF. CDR3 in DNA: TGCGCCAGCAGCTTGGGAACAGGGGGTCGCTACACCTTC. V and J are TRBV5-1 and TRBJ1-2; 8 nucleotides match TRBD1. The CDR3 sequence is 13 residues long. Germline V gene sequence: CDR1 SGHRS, CDR2 YFSETQ. Trimming removed 0 bases from V and 9 bases from J; junction bases left unmatched: 4.